This TCR beta chain was profiled in a study of blood T cell repertoires in COVID-19. Study details: Both acute and convalescent COVID-19 samples were obtained from the United States, Italy and Spain. T cells, B-cell-depleted T cells, or PBMCs supplied cDNA or gDNA.

V lost 5 bases and J 9 bases, leaving 14 bases between the germline ends. The CDR3 runs to 13 residues. Per germline, CDR1 LNHDA and CDR2 SQIVND (reference sequence). In the authors' workflow: For nucleated cells, counts were estimated from reference gene primer amplification. Assay used: immunoSEQ multiplex PCR; TCRdb lists only in-frame clones, some missing. Clonal size and the V and J genes are those of that table, whereas D and trimming came from the DNA. The sample lists nearly 65,000 clones; about 80% were seen once. The clonotype was recovered from a human donor in a cohort sampled during active COVID-19. Sequencing was performed on peripheral blood. The J gene is TRBJ2-1, the V gene TRBV19, with D possibly matching TRBD2 (6 bases). Written as DNA, the CDR3 is TGTGCCAGTAGTCCCATGGGGAGGTTTGAGCAGTTCTTC. As protein: CASSPMGRFEQFF.